This TCR beta chain is drawn from a study of vaccination and CD4 T cells after COVID-19. Researchers used the Oncomine TCR Beta short-read assay to sequence DNA from cultured CD4+ T cells. One entry per CDR3 protein results from TCRdb running MiXCR on the PCR reads. The table shows about 19,000 distinct CDR3 sequences, with 45% to 60% occurring only once. Study conclusions and caveats: Detection of a median around 85% of reactive clones in convalescent patients was confined to the period after vaccination.

Worth noting for this clonotype: The target antigen is unknown.

V shed 5 bases, J shed 4 bases, and the junction held 3 bases outside the gene matches. Germline V gene data show CDR1 as SGHTA and CDR2 as FQGTGA. This CDR3 is built from 13 residues. Treatment noted: approximately nine-day PBMC culture with coronavirus spike peptide pools or control peptides (ViraFEST assay). This sample comprised CD4+ T cells from blood, cultured in vitro, obtained after SARS-CoV-2 vaccination. The chain employs TRBV7-3 and TRBJ1-1; 8 positions match TRBD1. This clonotype was sampled from a human donor who had recovered from COVID-19. This CDR3 reads CASSRDRGTEAFF. The CDR3 DNA is TGTGCCAGCAGCCGCGACAGGGGCACTGAAGCTTTCTTT.